The 10 T cell receptor beta chains given below trace back to one sample, sequenced in a study of OX40 agonist ivuxolimab in advanced cancers. Data came from immunoSEQ multiplex PCR; TCRdb stores just in-frame clones and leaves some out. The table shows over 20,000 clones, with 75% to 80% occurring only once. Material: CD4+ or CD8+ T cells sorted from blood, obtained in a trial of the OX40 agonist ivuxolimab. Every receptor here comes from an adult with an advanced solid tumor such as melanoma, head and neck, liver or kidney cancer.

This clone was counted between two and nine times. The chain links TRBV27 to TRBJ2-7; TRBD2 agrees at 11 bases. The CDR3 contains 15 residues. Germline lookup yields CDR1 MNHEY and CDR2 SMNVEV (reference sequence). Unmatched junction bases numbered 2, after V lost 4 bases and J lost 0 bases. In nucleotides, the CDR3 is TGTGCCAGCAGTTCCACTAGCGGGAGCTCCTACGAGCAGTACTTC. The encoded protein is CASSSTSGSSYEQYF.

The V and J genes are TRBV4-3 and TRBJ2-3; no clear D gene. Per germline, CDR1 LGHNA and CDR2 YSLEER. The CDR3 extends over 13 amino acids. V shed 0 bases and J shed 0 bases, with 1 base lying between them. The CDR3 coding sequence is TGCGCCAGCAGCCAAGACAGCACAGATACGCAGTATTTT. Translating gives CASSQDSTDTQYF.

Comments on this clone: Germline is not matched at one junction end, which may reflect a read error. The chain couples TRBV4-1 to TRBJ2-1; no definite D call. The CDR3 runs to 16 residues. In germline, CDR1 is MGHRA, CDR2 YSYEKL. For the CDR3, the DNA is TGTGCCAGCAGCTTAATAGCCGGTAGCTCCTACAATGAGCAGTTCTTC. Amino acid sequence: CASSLIAGSSYNEQFF.

The chain couples TRBV14 to TRBJ2-1; no definite D call. The ends were cut back, 1 base at V and 4 bases at J, with 8 bases in the middle. CDR1 SGHDN and CDR2 FVKESK come from the germline V gene. CDR3 length: 14 amino acids. The chain's CDR3 is CASSQATGYNEQFF. The CDR3 DNA follows: TGTGCCAGCAGCCAAGCGACCGGATACAATGAGCAGTTCTTC. Filled out from reference TRBV14 and TRBJ2-1, the complete variable domain reads EAGVTQFPSHSVIEKGQTVTLRCDPISGHDNLYWYRRVMGKEIKFLLHFVKESKQDESGMPNNRFLAERTGGTYSTLKVQPAELEDSGVYFCASSQATGYNEQFFGPGTRLTVL.

Concerning this clone: This same CDR3 is encoded by further DNA sequences in the sample. The chain recombines TRBV4-2 with TRBJ1-1; perhaps TRBD1 as D (5 bases). Trimming removed 2 bases at V and 4 bases at J, with 11 bases between. The germline V gene encodes CDR1 LGHNA and CDR2 YNFKEQ. The CDR3 loop spans 14 amino acids. The CDR3 loop is CASSQRTGGTEAFF. For the CDR3, the DNA is TGTGCCAGCAGCCAAAGAACGGGGGGCACTGAAGCTTTCTTT.

The J gene is TRBJ2-3, the V gene TRBV13; D remains ambiguous. The germline CDR1 and CDR2 sequences are PRHDT and FYEKMQ (reference sequence). This CDR3 comprises 13 residues. V dropped 5 bases and J dropped 5 bases, with 11 bases sitting between them. CDR3 bases: TGTGCCAGCAGCCCGCGAAATATAGATACGCAGTATTTT. This translates into CASSPRNIDTQYF.

This sequence joins TRBV5-1 and TRBJ2-7; D is perhaps TRBD1 (6 bases). This CDR3 has 12 residues. Germline loops: CDR1 SGHRS, CDR2 YFSETQ. The germline V and J ends were trimmed by 0 bases and 6 bases, with 7 bases remaining between them. This chain's CDR3 is CASSLDRVEQYF. CDR3 in DNA: TGCGCCAGCAGCTTGGACAGGGTCGAGCAGTACTTC.

CDR3 amino acids: CASSEYFGADTQYF. CDR3 DNA: TGTGCCAGCAGTGAATATTTCGGTGCAGATACGCAGTATTTT. The V gene is TRBV2, the J gene TRBJ2-3; no reliable D call. CDR1 and CDR2 (germline): SNHLY, FYNNEI. Trimming removed 2 bases at V and 4 bases at J, with 10 bases between. The length of the CDR3 is 14 residues.

CDR3 amino acids: CASSPGGGGDEQFF. In DNA form, the CDR3 reads TGTGCCAGCAGCCCCGGCGGGGGAGGGGATGAGCAGTTCTTC. The chain carries TRBV27 and TRBJ2-1; 7 positions agree with TRBD2. Germline CDR1 and CDR2: MNHEY and SMNVEV (reference sequence). V dropped 6 bases and J dropped 8; count of bases not matched to a gene: 10. The CDR3 length is 14 residues.

The chain has TRBV4-1 and TRBJ2-7; D perhaps matches TRBD1 (5 bases). V was clipped by 0 bases and J by 3 bases, with 12 bases between them. This CDR3 region has 15 residues. The germline CDR1 and CDR2 sequences are MGHRA and YSYEKL. CDR3 sequence reads: CASSQEGIGVYEQYF. Written as DNA, the CDR3 is TGCGCCAGCAGCCAAGAAGGTATAGGGGTCTACGAGCAGTACTTC.